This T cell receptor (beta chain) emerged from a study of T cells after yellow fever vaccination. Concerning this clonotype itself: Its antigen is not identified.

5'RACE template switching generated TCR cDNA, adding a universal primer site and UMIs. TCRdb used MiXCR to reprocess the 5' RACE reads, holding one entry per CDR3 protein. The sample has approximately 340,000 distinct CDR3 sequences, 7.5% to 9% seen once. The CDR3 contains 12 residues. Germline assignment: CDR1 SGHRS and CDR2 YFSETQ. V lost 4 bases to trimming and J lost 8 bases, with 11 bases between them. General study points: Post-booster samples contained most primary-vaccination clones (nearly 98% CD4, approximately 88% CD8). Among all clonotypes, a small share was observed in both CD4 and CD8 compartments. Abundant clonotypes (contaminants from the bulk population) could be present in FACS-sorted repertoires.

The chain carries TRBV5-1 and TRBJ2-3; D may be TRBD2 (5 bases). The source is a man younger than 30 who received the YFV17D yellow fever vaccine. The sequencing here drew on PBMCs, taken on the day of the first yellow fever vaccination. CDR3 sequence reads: CASSPEEGTQYF. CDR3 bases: TGCGCCAGCAGCCCAGAAGAGGGTACGCAGTATTTT.